Following are 31 T cell receptor beta chains from one sample sequenced in a study of cytomegalovirus exposure and HLA in healthy donors. PCR used 60 Vbeta primers and 13 Jbeta primers. Libraries were prepared by immunoSEQ multiplex PCR; TCRdb keeps only in-frame clonotypes and omits some of them. The sample lists a few hundred thousand clones, about 80% occurring once. Sequences were obtained from PBMCs. Source of these receptors: a woman in her sixties or seventies in good health and CMV-seropositive.

With respect to this clone: Mismatch with germline at one junction end may stem from a read error. V usage is TRBV7-9 and J usage is TRBJ1-1; TRBD1 matches 10 bases. Germline V CDR1 and CDR2: SEHNR, FQNEAQ (reference sequence). This CDR3 is built from 16 residues. CDR3 sequence (DNA): TGTTCCAGCAGCTCGGACAGGGGGTGGATGAACACTGAAGCTTTCTTT. Translation gives CSSSSDRGWMNTEAFF.

The CDR3 is CASSSRAWGDEKLFF. The CDR3 bases are TGTGCCAGCAGTTCTCGAGCGTGGGGAGATGAAAAACTGTTTTTT. The genes are TRBV6-1 and TRBJ1-4, with D unclear. V lost 5 bases and J lost 6, with 16 bases in between. CDR1 MNHNS and CDR2 SASEGT come from the germline V gene. The CDR3 length is 15 residues.

The V call is TRBV7-9, the J call TRBJ2-2; 12 nucleotides match TRBD2. The V segment lost 2 bases and the J segment 7 bases; nucleotides outside the gene matches: 5. The CDR3 runs to 16 residues. CDR1 is SEHNR and CDR2 is FQNEAQ in the germline V gene (reference sequence). The CDR3 loop reads CASSLQLAGGVGELFF. CDR3 nucleotides: TGTGCCAGCAGCTTACAACTAGCGGGAGGTGTCGGGGAGCTGTTTTTT.

There are a few counts of this clone. The chain is built from TRBV28 and TRBJ2-7, with D perhaps matching TRBD1 (6 bases). There are 13 residues in the CDR3. With 6 bases removed from V and 6 bases from J, the gap between germline ends came to 15 bases. Germline values: CDR1 MDHEN, CDR2 SYDVKM. The DNA for the CDR3 is TGTGCCAGCAGGCAGGGGTTAAGTGGCGAGCAGTACTTC. Translation: CASRQGLSGEQYF.

This clone was detected only once. One end of the junction varies from germline; a read error may be responsible. This chain joins TRBV7-9 and TRBJ1-5; possible D gene TRBD1, 5 bases. This CDR3 is 17 amino acids long. Germline CDR1 is SEHNR and CDR2 is FQNEAQ (reference sequence). CDR3 residues: CSSSLALTGASNQPQHF. The CDR3 DNA sequence: TGTTCCAGCAGCTTAGCGCTAACAGGCGCCTCCAATCAGCCCCAGCATTTT.

The chain combines TRBV5-4 with TRBJ2-3; D possibly corresponds to TRBD2 (7 bases). Trimming shortened V by 0 bases and J by 5 bases, and 13 bases separated the two germline ends. Germline assignment: CDR1 SGHNT and CDR2 YYREEE (reference sequence). This CDR3 has 15 residues. The CDR3 region has the DNA TGTGCCAGCAGCTTGGCGGGGGGCGCCGTAGATACGCAGTATTTT. Its protein product is CASSLAGGAVDTQYF.

The gene calls are TRBV27 and TRBJ1-2; 7 bases fit TRBD1. Losses at the gene ends were 7 bases for V and 2 bases for J; bases not matched to a gene: 4. The CDR3 has 13 amino acids. The V gene's germline CDR1 is MNHEY and CDR2 SMNVEV (reference sequence). For the CDR3, the DNA is TGTGCCAGCAAACTGGGACAGAACTATGGCTACACCTTC. Amino acid sequence: CASKLGQNYGYTF.

V and J are TRBV7-3 and TRBJ2-7, with 12 bases identical to TRBD2. The CDR3 has 17 residues. With 5 bases clipped from V and 0 bases from J, the junction kept 8 bases outside the gene matches. Germline CDR1 is SGHTA and CDR2 is FQGTGA. The CDR3 DNA sequence: TGTGCCAGCAGCGAATCGGGACTAGCGGGCGACTCCTACGAGCAGTACTTC. Its protein is CASSESGLAGDSYEQYF.

The J gene is TRBJ2-7, the V gene TRBV4-1, with 10 bases aligning to TRBD2. Germline CDR1 MGHRA, CDR2 YSYEKL. The CDR3 covers 16 residues. After removal of 1 base from V and 2 bases from J, the junction contained 5 bases not matched to a gene. For the CDR3, the DNA is TGCGCCAGCAGCCAAGGAAGCGGGAGGGCCCCCTACGAGCAGTACTTC. It specifies CASSQGSGRAPYEQYF.

The chain uses TRBV6-5 and TRBJ2-7, with TRBD1 matching over 10 bases. The CDR3 consists of 13 residues. From germline, CDR1 is MNHEY and CDR2 SVGAGI. Trimming at V came to 6 bases and at J to 6 bases, leaving 5 bases not matched to a gene. This CDR3 reads CASRPTGGAEQYF. CDR3 nucleotide sequence: TGTGCCAGCAGGCCGACAGGGGGCGCCGAGCAGTACTTC.

CDR3 sequence (DNA): TGTGCCAGCAGTTTAGAGGCGGGAGATATCAATGAGCAGTTCTTC. It is translated as CASSLEAGDINEQFF. The chain combines TRBV27 with TRBJ2-1; 7 nucleotides align to TRBD2. Germline V gives CDR1 MNHEY, CDR2 SMNVEV (reference sequence). This CDR3 region has 15 residues. Trimming took 2 bases from V and 6 from J; bases not matched to a gene: 7.

As to this clone: Distinct nucleotide sequences in the sample also encode this CDR3. CDR3 in amino acids: CASSVGQASYEQYF. The CDR3 nucleotides are TGTGCCAGCAGCGTCGGACAGGCCTCCTACGAGCAGTACTTC. The rearrangement links TRBV9 to TRBJ2-7; TRBD1 agrees at 7 bases. CDR1 is SGDLS, CDR2 YYNGEE, per germline. This CDR3 has 14 residues. With V trimmed by 2 bases and J by 0 bases, 2 bases remained unmatched.

This clone was detected only once. V gene TRBV4-1 combines with J gene TRBJ1-2; the match to TRBD1 covers 8 bases. V trimming: 4 bases; J trimming: 8 bases; junction bases outside the gene matches: 6. The germline V gene has CDR1 MGHRA and CDR2 YSYEKL. CDR3 size: 13 residues. The CDR3 loop is CASSPTGVGGYTF. The CDR3 region has the DNA TGCGCCAGCAGCCCGACAGGGGTGGGAGGCTACACCTTC.

This chain uses TRBV14 with TRBJ2-7, with 10 positions matching TRBD2. Germline CDR1 SGHDN, CDR2 FVKESK. V lost 3 bases and J lost 3; bases outside the gene matches: 5. The CDR3 spans 15 residues. The CDR3 protein is CASSQGLALNYEQYF. The CDR3 region has the DNA TGTGCCAGCAGCCAGGGACTAGCGCTTAACTACGAGCAGTACTTC.

This clone was picked up one time. The rearrangement links TRBV4-1 to TRBJ2-3, with D perhaps TRBD2 (6 bases). V lost 2 bases and J 2 bases, leaving 14 bases between the germline ends. CDR3 length: 16 residues. Germline loops: CDR1 MGHRA, CDR2 YSYEKL. The CDR3 sequence: CASSQPGVLSTDTQYF. CDR3 bases: TGCGCCAGCAGCCAACCGGGGGTCCTATCCACAGATACGCAGTATTTT.

V and J are TRBV27 and TRBJ2-7, with D maybe TRBD1 (5 bases). Trimming removed 0 bases at V and 0 bases at J, with 18 bases between. Germline V gene lookup returns CDR1 MNHEY and CDR2 SMNVEV (reference sequence). The CDR3 runs 18 residues. The CDR3 here is CASSLSPLGQASSYEQYF. The CDR3 coding sequence is TGTGCCAGCAGTTTATCTCCCCTGGGGCAGGCGAGCTCCTACGAGCAGTACTTC.

CDR3 nucleotides: TGTGCCAGCAGCTTAAGGGGCAGCAGTAATGAAAAACTGTTTTTT. This codes for CASSLRGSSNEKLFF. The chain recombines TRBV5-4 with TRBJ1-4, with D tentatively TRBD1 (5 bases). The ends were cut back, 2 bases at V and 4 bases at J, with 12 bases in the middle. Germline CDR1 SGHNT, CDR2 YYREEE (reference sequence). The CDR3 has 15 amino acids.

The gene calls are TRBV28 and TRBJ1-5; D possibly corresponds to TRBD1 (5 bases). V was shortened by 5 bases and J by 2 bases, with 16 bases between the two germline ends. The CDR3 spans 16 residues. CDR1 is MDHEN and CDR2 is SYDVKM in the germline V gene. The CDR3 loop reads CASSPPGGGGNQPQHF. CDR3 nucleotides: TGTGCCAGCAGTCCACCCGGGGGGGGAGGCAATCAGCCCCAGCATTTT.

The rearrangement links TRBV10-1 to TRBJ1-1; the D gene is possibly TRBD1 (5 bases). The length of the CDR3 is 14 residues. Trimming cost V 4 bases and J 4 bases, with 13 bases left between them. Germline values: CDR1 WNHNN, CDR2 SYGVQD (reference sequence). The CDR3, as DNA: TGCGCCAGCAGTGGGGGGGACCTTGGCACTGAAGCTTTCTTT. Translating it yields CASSGGDLGTEAFF.

This clone was seen more than once but under ten times. The V and J genes are TRBV28 and TRBJ2-3, with TRBD2 identical over 10 bases. CDR1 and CDR2 from the germline V gene are MDHEN and SYDVKM. The trim removed 5 bases at V and 5 bases at J, leaving 16 bases unmatched. This CDR3 region has 18 residues. For the CDR3, the DNA is TGTGCCAGCAGTGATGCCAGCGGGAGGGCTTTTTTCGAAGATACGCAGTATTTT. It is translated as CASSDASGRAFFEDTQYF.

The chain has TRBV10-2 and TRBJ1-3; perhaps TRBD1 as D (5 bases). The CDR3 has 17 amino acids. Trimming pared 3 bases from V and 0 bases from J, leaving 15 bases between. Per germline, CDR1 WSHSY and CDR2 SAAADI. Written as DNA, the CDR3 is TGCGCCAGCAGTGAATGGACGGGGGGGGACTCTGGAAACACCATATATTTT. Amino acids: CASSEWTGGDSGNTIYF.

This clone was counted many times. V is TRBV29-1 and J is TRBJ2-6, with a tentative D call TRBD2 (7 bases). Per germline, CDR1 SQVTM and CDR2 ANQGSEA. This CDR3 has 15 residues. Deletions cut 4 bases from V and 0 bases from J, with 10 bases between. CDR3: CSVVGGASGANVLTF. The CDR3 nucleotides read TGCAGCGTTGTGGGGGGGGCCTCTGGGGCCAACGTCCTGACTTTC. The full variable domain, in which reference TRBV29-1 and TRBJ2-6 provide the parts outside the CDR3, is SAVISQKPSRDICQRGTSLTIQCQVDSQVTMMFWYRQQPGQSLTLIATANQGSEATYESGFVIDKFPISRPNLTFSTLTVSNMSPEDSSIYLCSVVGGASGANVLTFGAGSRLTVL.

V gene TRBV10-3 combines with J gene TRBJ2-2, with 10 bases matching TRBD1. This CDR3 spans 16 amino acids. The germline V gene encodes CDR1 ENHRY and CDR2 SYGVKD. Trimming took 10 bases from V and 3 from J; bases not matched to a gene: 11. The CDR3 sequence: CATKRPGTGDTGELFF. Written as DNA, the CDR3 is TGTGCCACCAAGCGCCCCGGGACAGGGGACACCGGGGAGCTGTTTTTT.

Concerning this clone: One end of the junction varies from germline; a read error may be responsible. Other DNA sequences of this sample code for an identical CDR3. The gene calls are TRBV27 and TRBJ2-6; a possible D gene is TRBD2 (5 bases). CDR3 size: 15 residues. Looked up from germline, CDR1 is MNHEY and CDR2 is SMNVEV (reference sequence). In nucleotides, the CDR3 is TGCGCCATCCTGGGGTGGGAGAACGGGGCCAACGTCCTGACTTTC. Its translation: CAILGWENGANVLTF.

The rearrangement uses TRBV4-1 and TRBJ2-1, with a weak D call TRBD1 (6 bases). CDR1 is MGHRA, CDR2 YSYEKL, per germline. With 1 base removed from V and 3 bases from J, the gap between germline ends came to 16 bases. This CDR3 is 17 amino acids long. Written as DNA, the CDR3 is TGCGCCAGCAGCCAAGGAATAGGGGCAGGGGACTACAATGAGCAGTTCTTC. The encoded protein is CASSQGIGAGDYNEQFF.

The chain has TRBV19 and TRBJ1-5; weak D call: TRBD1 (6 bases). The CDR3 totals 14 residues. Trimming took off 9 bases at V and 1 base at J, with 13 bases between the two ends. Germline V gene data show CDR1 as LNHDA and CDR2 as SQIVND (reference sequence). CDR3 sequence reads: CASLLQGSNQPQHF. CDR3 coding DNA: TGTGCCAGCCTCCTACAGGGAAGCAATCAGCCCCAGCATTTT.

This rearrangement joins TRBV6-6 to TRBJ1-1; possible D gene TRBD1, 6 bases. Germline values: CDR1 MNHNY, CDR2 SVGAGI (reference sequence). The CDR3 runs 13 residues. The V end was cut by 8 bases, the J end by 4 bases, with 14 bases between. The CDR3 nucleotides are TGTGCCAGCTCCGTTATGGGGGCCACTGAAGCTTTCTTT. It is translated as CASSVMGATEAFF.

The chain couples TRBV5-1 to TRBJ2-2; TRBD1 matches 9 bases. Losses at the gene ends were 2 bases for V and 1 base for J; bases not matched to a gene: 3. CDR1 is SGHRS, CDR2 YFSETQ, per germline. This CDR3 has 16 residues. The CDR3 bases are TGCGCCAGCAGCTTATACAGGGGGCAGAACACCGGGGAGCTGTTTTTT. Translating it yields CASSLYRGQNTGELFF. Full variable domain (rest looked up from reference TRBV5-1 and TRBJ2-2): KAGVTQTPRYLIKTRGQQVTLSCSPISGHRSVSWYQQTPGQGLQFLFEYFSETQRNKGNFPGRFSGRQFSNSRSEMNVSTLELGDSALYLCASSLYRGQNTGELFFGEGSRLTVL.

The DNA of the CDR3 is TGCGCCAGCAGTACCGGAGGGGGCAATCAGCCCCAGCATTTT. It yields the protein CASSTGGGNQPQHF. This chain uses TRBV5-1 with TRBJ1-5; tentatively, D is TRBD1 (5 bases). CDR3 length: 14 amino acids. V lost 5 bases, J lost 2 bases, and 11 bases lay in between. Germline V gives CDR1 SGHRS, CDR2 YFSETQ.

The chain joins TRBV5-8 to TRBJ2-7; 8 bases align to TRBD1. V lost 4 bases, J lost 7 bases, and 7 bases stayed unmatched. CDR3 length: 13 amino acids. The germline V gene encodes CDR1 SGHTS and CDR2 YDEGEE. CDR3 sequence (DNA): TGTGCCAGCAGCAAATCAGGGGGCCAGGAGCAGTACTTC. This gives the protein CASSKSGGQEQYF.

This sequence joins TRBV5-1 and TRBJ1-4; the D is unclear. The V and J ends lost 3 bases and 8 bases respectively, with 8 bases between them. The CDR3 length is 12 residues. Germline V CDR1 and CDR2: SGHRS, YFSETQ. CDR3 in amino acids: CASSSGIEKLFF. The CDR3 DNA reads TGCGCCAGCAGCTCGGGTATCGAAAAACTGTTTTTT.